These T cell receptor beta chains were read from a single sample in a study of tumor-infiltrating lymphocytes in localized non-small cell lung cancer. This table comes from immunoSEQ multiplex PCR, and its TCRdb copy is limited to in-frame clones, with some not included. The table shows about 16,000 clones, with approximately 79% occurring only once. The sample was lung tumor tissue. These receptors were collected from a human donor with non-small cell lung cancer. CDR3s include the opening cysteine and the closing phenylalanine or tryptophan. A D gene is named only where the DNA matches it firmly. Expanded clones get a size class; other rows say once, few or many, or leave the size out.

clone_size	d_call	v_call	j_call	cdr3_nt	cdr3_aa
NA	NA	TRBV11-2	TRBJ2-1	NA	CASSFGAGTSLVFF
NA	NA	TRBV30	TRBJ2-3	TGTGCCTGGAGTGTAGGGGGACACAGCACAGATACGCAGTATTTT	CAWSVGGHSTDTQYF
NA	NA	TRBV7-9	TRBJ2-2	TGTGCCAGCAGCTTCCGGGACGCTTTCACCGGGGAGCTGTTTTTT	CASSFRDAFTGELFF
NA	NA	TRBV2	TRBJ2-3	TGTGCCAGCCTGAGGGACACCACAGATACGCAGTATTTT	CASLRDTTDTQYF
NA	NA	TRBV2	TRBJ2-3	TGTGCCAGCAGTGAATTCGGCCTAACTAGCACAGATACGCAGTATTTT	CASSEFGLTSTDTQYF
NA	NA	TRBV4-1	TRBJ1-1	TGCGCCAGCAGCCGAATAATCTTGAAGCGAGGGACTGAAGCTTTCTTT	CASSRIILKRGTEAFF
NA	TRBD1	TRBV4-3	TRBJ1-1	TGCGCCAGCAGCCAAACAGGGGCGGCGAACACTGAAGCTTTCTTT	CASSQTGAANTEAFF
NA	TRBD1	TRBV6-5	TRBJ1-6	TGTGCCAGCAGTTTGGGACAGGGGTTTAGATCACCCCTCCACTTT	CASSLGQGFRSPLHF
NA	TRBD2	TRBV6-1	TRBJ2-3	TGTGCCAGCAGTGAAGCGGGACTAGCACCCACAGATACGCAGTATTTT	CASSEAGLAPTDTQYF
NA	NA	TRBV7-2	TRBJ1-1	TGTGCCAGCAGCCTCCGAGGGCAGAACACTGAAGCTTTCTTT	CASSLRGQNTEAFF
NA	NA	TRBV19	TRBJ1-6	TGTGCCAGCCGGGAGCAGTCCTATAATTCACCCCTCCACTTT	CASREQSYNSPLHF
NA	TRBD1	TRBV19	TRBJ2-6	TGTGCCAGTAGGGGACAGGGGTTATCTGGGGCCAACGTCCTGACTTTC	CASRGQGLSGANVLTF
NA	TRBD2	TRBV5-4	TRBJ2-1	TGTGCCAGCAGCTCAAGGGCGGGGAGGGGAGACAATGAGCAGTTCTTC	CASSSRAGRGDNEQFF
large	NA	TRBV28	TRBJ1-2	TGTGCCAGCAGTTTAGGGGGGGGTTTAATCGGCTACACCTTC	CASSLGGGLIGYTF
once	TRBD2	TRBV6-6	TRBJ2-7	TGTGCCAGCAGTGGGACTAGCGGCTCCTACGAGCAGTACTTC	CASSGTSGSYEQYF
few	NA	TRBV14	TRBJ1-4	TGTGCCAGCAGCCCTACTTGGGCTAATGAAAAACTGTTTTTT	CASSPTWANEKLFF
NA	NA	TRBV5-6	TRBJ2-7	TGTGCCAGCAGCCCTTCGGGCCCCTACGAGCAGTACTTC	CASSPSGPYEQYF
NA	NA	TRBV7-8	TRBJ2-5	TGTGCCAGCAGCTTAAATGGCAGGGAGGAGACCCAGTACTTC	CASSLNGREETQYF
few	NA	TRBV7-2	TRBJ1-5	TGTGCCAGCAGCTTAAAAGAGGGAGGCAATCAGCCCCAGCATTTT	CASSLKEGGNQPQHF
NA	NA	TRBV5-4	TRBJ2-3	TGTGCCAGCAGCGGGGGCCTCCCCACAGATACGCAGTATTTT	CASSGGLPTDTQYF
NA	TRBD2	TRBV13	TRBJ2-1	TGTGCCAGCAGCTCCGCCGGGACTAGCGGGAGAGGAAATGAGCAGTTCTTC	CASSSAGTSGRGNEQFF
NA	TRBD1	TRBV6-1	TRBJ1-6	TGTGCCAGCAGTGTGGGGACAGGGGCAACACCCCTCCACTTT	CASSVGTGATPLHF
NA	NA	TRBV18	TRBJ1-4	TGTGCCAGCTCACCAACAGGGTACTATGAAAAACTGTTTTTT	CASSPTGYYEKLFF
few	NA	TRBV5-6	TRBJ1-2	TGTGCCAGCAGCTCCTTGTGGAGGACCTATGGCTACACCTTC	CASSSLWRTYGYTF
NA	NA	TRBV6-6	TRBJ2-1	TGTGCCAGCAGTACACACAATGAGCAGTTCTTC	CASSTHNEQFF
once	NA	TRBV19	TRBJ1-2	TGTGCCAGTAGTATAGTTGGAAGGAGAGACTATGGCTACACCTTC	CASSIVGRRDYGYTF
NA	NA	TRBV5-4	TRBJ2-1	TGTGCCAGCAGCGCCGGGGGCGGCGAGCAGTTCTTC	CASSAGGGEQFF
NA	TRBD2	TRBV7-2	TRBJ2-1	TGTGCCAGCAGCTTGGAGGCGGGAGGGCGGGGTGAGCAGTTCTTC	CASSLEAGGRGEQFF
NA	TRBD1	TRBV28	TRBJ1-2	TGTGCCAGCAGCCCAGGCGACAGGGTGGGCGGCTACACCTTC	CASSPGDRVGGYTF
NA	NA	TRBV14	TRBJ2-4	TGTGCCAGCAGCCAAGAACGGGGAATAGCCAAAAACATTCAGTACTTC	CASSQERGIAKNIQYF
NA	TRBD1	TRBV28	TRBJ1-4	TGTGCCAGCAGTCATCAGGGGGCGAGGGGTGAAAAACTGTTTTTT	CASSHQGARGEKLFF
NA	NA	TRBV7-2	TRBJ2-5	TGTGCCAGCAGCACCCAGGGTGCGGGGCGTCAAGAGACCCAGTACTTC	CASSTQGAGRQETQYF
NA	NA	TRBV2	TRBJ2-5	TGTGCCAGCAGTGAAACGGCAGGTTGGGAGACCCAGTACTTC	CASSETAGWETQYF